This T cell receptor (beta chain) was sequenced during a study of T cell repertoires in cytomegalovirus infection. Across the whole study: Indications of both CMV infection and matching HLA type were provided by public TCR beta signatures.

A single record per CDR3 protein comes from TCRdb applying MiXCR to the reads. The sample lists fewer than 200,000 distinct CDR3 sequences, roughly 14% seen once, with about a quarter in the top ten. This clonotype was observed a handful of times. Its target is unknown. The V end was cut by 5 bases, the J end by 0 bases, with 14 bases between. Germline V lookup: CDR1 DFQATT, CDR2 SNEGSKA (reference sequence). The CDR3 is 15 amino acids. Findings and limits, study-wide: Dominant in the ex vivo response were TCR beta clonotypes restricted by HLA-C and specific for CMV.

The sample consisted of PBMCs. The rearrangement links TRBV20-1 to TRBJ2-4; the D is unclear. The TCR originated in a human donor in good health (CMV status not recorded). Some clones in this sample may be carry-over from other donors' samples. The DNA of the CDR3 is TGCAGTGCTGCCATCGTGGAACTAGCCAAAAACATTCAGTACTTC. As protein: CSAAIVELAKNIQYF.